This TCR beta chain was recorded in a study of CD8+ T cells in alopecia areata. Sample treatment: oral pan-JAK inhibitor, 5-10 mg twice daily. Remarks on this clone: As yet, its antigen is unknown.

Study-wide results and limits: Among the top 100, expanded CD8+ clones were significantly decreased by tofacitinib, as was scalp clonality. Although TCR sharing was seen in mice, sharing across patients was less clear, possibly for HLA-related reasons.

Trimming removed 5 bases from V and 5 bases from J, with 10 bases in between. This CDR3 spans 14 amino acids. Per germline, CDR1 MDHEN and CDR2 SYDVKM. In each case, RNA was isolated and then reverse transcribed into cDNA as the sequencing template. Some clones are missing from TCRdb's copy, which holds only in-frame ones; the method was immunoSEQ multiplex PCR. This repertoire shows 200,000 to 250,000 clones, around 65% found once; its top ten account for 4% to 5%. The source material was CD4+ T cells sorted from blood, sampled at week 4, from a patient treated with tofacitinib. This chain uses TRBV28 with TRBJ1-6; D is unclear. The receptor was isolated from a human donor with alopecia areata. The CDR3 DNA is TGTGCCAGCAGTCCCGGGCCGCATAATTCACCCCTCCACTTT. Translated: CASSPGPHNSPLHF.